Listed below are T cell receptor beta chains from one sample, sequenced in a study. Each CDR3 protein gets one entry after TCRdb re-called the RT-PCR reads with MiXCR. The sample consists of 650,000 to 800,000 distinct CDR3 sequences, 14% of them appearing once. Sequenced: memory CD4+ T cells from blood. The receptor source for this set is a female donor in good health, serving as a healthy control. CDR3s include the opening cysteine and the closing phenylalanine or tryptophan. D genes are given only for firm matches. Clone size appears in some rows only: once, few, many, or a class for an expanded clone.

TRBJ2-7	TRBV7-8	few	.	TGTGCCAGCAGCCTAAACTACTCCCCTCTCTACGAGCAGTACTTC	CASSLNYSPLYEQYF
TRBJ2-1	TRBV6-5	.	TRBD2	TGTGCCAGCAGTTACCCCAGCGGGGGCTACAATGAGCAGTTCTTC	CASSYPSGGYNEQFF
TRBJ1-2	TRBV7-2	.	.	TGTGCCAGCAGCTTATCCAGGGACTATGGCTACACCTTC	CASSLSRDYGYTF
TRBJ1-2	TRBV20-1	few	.	TGCAGTGCTAGCGTTGGCAGGACCTATGGCTACACCTTC	CSASVGRTYGYTF
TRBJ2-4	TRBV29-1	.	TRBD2	TGCAGCGTCGCTGAGGGGACGGGAGGAATTCAGTACTTC	CSVAEGTGGIQYF
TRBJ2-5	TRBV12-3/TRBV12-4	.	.	TGTGCCAGCAGTTTTCAGGGACTTCAAGAGACCCAGTACTTC	CASSFQGLQETQYF
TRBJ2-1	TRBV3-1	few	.	TGTGCCAGCAGCCAAAAAGGGGGGCAGTCCAATGAGCAGTTCTTC	CASSQKGGQSNEQFF
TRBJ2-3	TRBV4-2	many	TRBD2	TGTGCCAGCAGCCAACAACCGGGACTAGGCACAGATACGCAGTATTTT	CASSQQPGLGTDTQYF
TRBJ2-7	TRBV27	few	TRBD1	TGTGCCAGCAGGCGAGAGGGACAGCTGAGCTCCTACGAGCAGTACTTC	CASRREGQLSSYEQYF
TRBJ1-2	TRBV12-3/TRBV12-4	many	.	TGTGCCAGCAGCATGACCGGGACACCCTACGGCTATGGCTACACCTTC	CASSMTGTPYGYGYTF
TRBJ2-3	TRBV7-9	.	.	TGCGCCAGCAGCTTACCCCGGGGGCTGAATAGGGATACGCAGTATTTT	CASSLPRGLNRDTQYF
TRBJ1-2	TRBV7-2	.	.	TGTGCCAGCAGCCCCTCCGGGGTTGGAAACTATGGCTACACCTTC	CASSPSGVGNYGYTF
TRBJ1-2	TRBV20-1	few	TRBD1	TGCAGTGCTCCCCTCACTGGACAGGGGGCTTTTGGCTACACCTTC	CSAPLTGQGAFGYTF
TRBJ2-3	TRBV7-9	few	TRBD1	TGTGCCAGCAGCGAGATTAGGGGACAGGGCACAGATACGCAGTATTTT	CASSEIRGQGTDTQYF
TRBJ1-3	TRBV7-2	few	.	TGTGCCAGCAGTCCGCCACCGCTGACAGCCTCTGGAAACACCATATATTTT	CASSPPPLTASGNTIYF
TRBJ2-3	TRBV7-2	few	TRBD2	TGTGCCAGCAGCCTAAGGACTAGCGGAACTTCTAGCACAGATACGCAGTATTTT	CASSLRTSGTSSTDTQYF
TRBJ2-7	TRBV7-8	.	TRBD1	TGTGCCAGCAGCTTAGGACCCGCACAGGGGTCCTACGAGCAGTACTTC	CASSLGPAQGSYEQYF
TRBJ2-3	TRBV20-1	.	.	TGCAGTGCTCCCCGTCCCCGTACGGGAGTGAGAACAGATACGCAGTATTTT	CSAPRPRTGVRTDTQYF
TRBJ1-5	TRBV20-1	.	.	TGCAGTGCTAGAATGGGGTTGGATCAGCCCCAGCATTTT	CSARMGLDQPQHF
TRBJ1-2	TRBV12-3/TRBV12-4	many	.	TGTGCCAGCAGTCAAGACCGCTATGGCTACACCTTC	CASSQDRYGYTF
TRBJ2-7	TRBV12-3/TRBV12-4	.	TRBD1	TGTGCCAGCAGTTACAGGGGGGACTACGAGCAGTACTTC	CASSYRGDYEQYF
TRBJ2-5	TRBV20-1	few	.	TGCAGTGCTAGAGATTGGAGGGGAGTCCCCTCCCAAGAGACCCAGTACTTC	CSARDWRGVPSQETQYF
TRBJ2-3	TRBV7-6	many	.	TGTGCCAGCAGCTCCCTCGGGCACGACACAGATACGCAGTATTTT	CASSSLGHDTDTQYF
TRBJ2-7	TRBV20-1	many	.	TGCAGTGCTAGTCAGGGTTTGATGGGGCAATACGAGCAGTACTTC	CSASQGLMGQYEQYF
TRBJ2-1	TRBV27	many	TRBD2	TGTGCCAGCAGGCGGGAGGAGTACAATGAGCAGTTCTTC	CASRREEYNEQFF
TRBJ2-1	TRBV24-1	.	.	TGTGCCACCAGTGATCCACAGGGCGGGGCCTACAATGAGCAGTTCTTC	CATSDPQGGAYNEQFF
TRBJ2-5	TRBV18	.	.	TGTGCCAGCTCACCACTCGAGGACGCGGAGACCCAGTACTTC	CASSPLEDAETQYF
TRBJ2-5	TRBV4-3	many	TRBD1	TGCGCCAGCAGCCAAGACCGGCAGGGGGCCAAGACCCAGTACTTC	CASSQDRQGAKTQYF
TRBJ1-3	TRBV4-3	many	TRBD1	TGCGCCAGCAGCCAAGATGGATCGCCGACAGGGCCCGGAAACACCATATATTTT	CASSQDGSPTGPGNTIYF
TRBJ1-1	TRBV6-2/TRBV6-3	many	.	TGTGCCAGCCACAGAGTCATGAACACTGAAGCTTTCTTT	CASHRVMNTEAFF
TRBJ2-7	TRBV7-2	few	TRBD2	TGTGCCAGCAGCTTAGCTTCTAGCGGGAGGGACCTAGAAGACGAGCAGTACTTC	CASSLASSGRDLEDEQYF
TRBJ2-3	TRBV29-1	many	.	TGCAGCGTCGGTTCCGGGGCCTCCACAGATACGCAGTATTTT	CSVGSGASTDTQYF
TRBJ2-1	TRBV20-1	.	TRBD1	TGCGGAGGGTCGAGGACAGGGGGTTACAATGAGCAGTTCTTC	CGGSRTGGYNEQFF
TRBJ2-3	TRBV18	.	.	TGTGCCAGCTCACCTCCACTGAGTGGCACAGATACGCAGTATTTT	CASSPPLSGTDTQYF
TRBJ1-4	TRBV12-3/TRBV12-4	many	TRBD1	TGTGCCAGCAGTTTGACAGGGGGCTGTGAAAAACTGTTTTTT	CASSLTGGCEKLFF
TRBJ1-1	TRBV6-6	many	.	TGTGCCAGCAGTTCAACCAGACAGAACACTGAAGCTTTCTTT	CASSSTRQNTEAFF
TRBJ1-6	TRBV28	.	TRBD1	TGTGCCAGCAGTCCTCAGGACAGGGGTCTCTATAATTCACCCCTCCACTTT	CASSPQDRGLYNSPLHF
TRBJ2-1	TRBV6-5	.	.	TGTGCCAGCAGTTACCCGGGAGTGTACAATGAGCAGTTCTTC	CASSYPGVYNEQFF
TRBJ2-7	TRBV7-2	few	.	TGTGCCAGCAGATTAGGAGGGTCCCCGTCCTACGAGCAGTACTTC	CASRLGGSPSYEQYF
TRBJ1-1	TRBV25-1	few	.	TGTGCCAGCAGTCCGGGACAAACCCTCATAAACACTGAAGCTTTCTTT	CASSPGQTLINTEAFF
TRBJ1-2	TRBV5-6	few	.	TGTGCCAGCAGCCGGCCGATCGGACACTATGGCTACACCTTC	CASSRPIGHYGYTF
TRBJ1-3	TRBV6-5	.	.	TGTGCCAGCAGTTCCAGCAACTCTGGAAACACCATATATTTT	CASSSSNSGNTIYF
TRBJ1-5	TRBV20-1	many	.	TGCAGTGCTGCCCCTGGGGGCAATCAGCCCCAGCATTTT	CSAAPGGNQPQHF
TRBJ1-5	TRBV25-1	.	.	TGTGCCAGCAGTGATTGGGGAAATCAGCCCCAGCATTTT	CASSDWGNQPQHF
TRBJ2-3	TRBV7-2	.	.	TGTGCCAGCAGCTTAGGGGGACCATGGGGAGAAAGCACAGATACGCAGTATTTT	CASSLGGPWGESTDTQYF
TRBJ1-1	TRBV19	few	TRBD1	TGTGCCAGTAGCCCGGAGGGACAGGTAACAAACACTGAAGCTTTCTTT	CASSPEGQVTNTEAFF
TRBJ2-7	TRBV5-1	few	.	TGCGCCAGCAGTTTTAATCCAGGGAACTCCTACGAGCAGTACTTC	CASSFNPGNSYEQYF
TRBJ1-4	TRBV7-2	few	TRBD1	TGTGCCAGCAGCTTCGGGGACAGGGATAATGAAAAACTGTTTTTT	CASSFGDRDNEKLFF
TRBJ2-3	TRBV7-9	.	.	TGTGCCAGCAGATTACTGGCCACAGATACGCAGTATTTT	CASRLLATDTQYF
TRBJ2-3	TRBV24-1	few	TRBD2	TGTGCCACCAGTGACCCGACCGGGACTAGCGGGATTGATACGCAGTATTTT	CATSDPTGTSGIDTQYF
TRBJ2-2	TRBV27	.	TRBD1	TGTGCCAGCAGTACTCCGACAGGGGTGGGTACCGGGGAGCTGTTTTTT	CASSTPTGVGTGELFF
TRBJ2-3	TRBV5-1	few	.	TGCGCCAGCAGCTTGGACAGGGTTCTTCGCACAGATACGCAGTATTTT	CASSLDRVLRTDTQYF
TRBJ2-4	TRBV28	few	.	TGTGCCAGCAGCGTTCCAGGGGAGGCCAAAAACATTCAGTACTTC	CASSVPGEAKNIQYF
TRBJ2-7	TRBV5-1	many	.	TGCGCCAGCAGCTTGTACCTCCCCAACGAGCAGTACTTC	CASSLYLPNEQYF
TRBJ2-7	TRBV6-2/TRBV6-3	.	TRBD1	TGTGCCAGCAGTTACTCCACCTCCGGGACAGGGTCCTACGAGCAGTACTTC	CASSYSTSGTGSYEQYF
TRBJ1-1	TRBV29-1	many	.	TGCAGCGTTGTAGTGCGGACAAACACTGAAGCTTTCTTT	CSVVVRTNTEAFF
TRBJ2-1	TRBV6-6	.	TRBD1	TGTGCCAGCAGAACGGGGACAGGGGGCAACAATGAGCAGTTCTTC	CASRTGTGGNNEQFF
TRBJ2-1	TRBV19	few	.	TGTGCCAGTAGTATTTCACGGTCGATTGGGGATGAGCAGTTCTTC	CASSISRSIGDEQFF
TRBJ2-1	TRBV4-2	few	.	TGTGCCAGCAGCAAGACTGAAGGGCCAGGGAATGAGCAGTTCTTC	CASSKTEGPGNEQFF